The 15 T cell receptor beta chains presented below share a single source sample, sequenced in a study of CD8 T cells in Susac syndrome. Random hexamers were used to reverse transcribe the RNA input (0.5 to 1 ug). Via MiXCR, TCRdb re-called the immunoSEQ multiplex PCR reads, giving one row per CDR3 protein. The sample consists of roughly 67,000 distinct CDR3 sequences, about 95% of them appearing once. Sequencing was performed on CD8+ T cells from PBMCs. The receptors shown here come from a human donor with multiple sclerosis.

The rearrangement joins TRBV19 to TRBJ1-4; TRBD1 matches 10 bases. CDR3 size: 15 residues. After removal of 6 bases from V and 7 bases from J, the junction contained 8 bases not matched to a gene. Germline loops: CDR1 LNHDA, CDR2 SQIVND (reference sequence). The CDR3 DNA follows: TGTGCCAGTAGCGTTGGGACAGGGGTACCTGAAAAACTGTTTTTT. It specifies CASSVGTGVPEKLFF.

The chain uses TRBV29-1 and TRBJ2-5, with TRBD2 identical over 7 bases. Germline V gives CDR1 SQVTM, CDR2 ANQGSEA. The V segment lost 6 bases and the J segment 7 bases; nucleotides outside the gene matches: 8. The CDR3 is made up of 12 amino acids. CDR3 amino acids: CSVIRGDGTQYF. DNA of the CDR3: TGCAGCGTCATCCGGGGGGATGGGACCCAGTACTTC.

V usage is TRBV12-3 or TRBV12-4 and J usage is TRBJ1-5; no definite D call. Trimming removed 5 bases from V and 6 bases from J, with 14 bases in between. This CDR3 has 14 amino acids. This chain's CDR3 is CASSPAGLGQPQHF. The CDR3 DNA reads TGTGCCAGCAGTCCGGCGGGGTTAGGTCAGCCCCAGCATTTT.

The V gene is TRBV19, the J gene TRBJ1-2, with D possibly being TRBD1 (6 bases). Trimming left V 2 bases short and J 9 bases short, with 22 bases between. The CDR3 has 16 amino acids. Germline V gene sequence: CDR1 LNHDA, CDR2 SQIVND (reference sequence). This chain's CDR3 is CASSISPQGQRISYTF. CDR3 bases: TGTGCCAGTAGTATATCGCCCCAAGGACAGAGGATCAGCTACACCTTC.

The count of this clonotype is one. This chain links TRBV12-3 or TRBV12-4 with TRBJ2-1; D is unresolved. The ends were cut back, 2 bases at V and 10 bases at J, with 9 bases in the middle. The CDR3 runs 12 residues. This chain's CDR3 is CASSLSWREQFF. The CDR3 DNA follows: TGTGCCAGCAGTTTAAGCTGGCGAGAGCAGTTCTTC.

The rearrangement links TRBV3-1 to TRBJ1-3; D is uncertain. Trimming pared 3 bases from V and 0 bases from J, leaving 12 bases between. CDR1 LGHDT and CDR2 YNNKEL come from the germline V gene (reference sequence). The CDR3 extends over 16 amino acids. The CDR3 nucleotides are TGTGCCAGCAGCCAGGGAACAAGACTCTCTGGAAACACCATATATTTT. It is translated as CASSQGTRLSGNTIYF.

This clonotype was seen only once. V gene TRBV7-9 combines with J gene TRBJ1-5; the D gene is possibly TRBD1 (6 bases). V lost 8 bases to trimming and J lost 3 bases, with 14 bases between them. This CDR3 has 14 amino acids. The germline gives CDR1 SEHNR, CDR2 FQNEAQ (reference sequence). CDR3 in DNA: TGTGCCAGCGGGGGGGGCAGTCTCAATCAGCCCCAGCATTTT. Residues: CASGGGSLNQPQHF.

This clonotype appeared once. This rearrangement joins TRBV9 to TRBJ1-1; possibly TRBD1 for D (6 bases). CDR1 is SGDLS and CDR2 is YYNGEE in the germline V gene. This CDR3 is built from 15 residues. Trimming shortened V by 6 bases and J by 1 base, and 16 bases separated the two germline ends. The CDR3 sequence is CASTPTGTTNTEAFF. The DNA for the CDR3 is TGTGCCAGCACCCCAACCGGGACAACGAACACTGAAGCTTTCTTT.

The rearrangement uses TRBV4-3 and TRBJ1-2; D perhaps matches TRBD1 (6 bases). CDR1 is LGHNA, CDR2 YSLEER, per germline. The CDR3 covers 14 residues. V gave up 1 base and J gave up 4 bases, with 10 bases separating them. CDR3: CASSQGTAIYGYTF. The CDR3 DNA reads as TGCGCCAGCAGCCAAGGGACAGCAATCTATGGCTACACCTTC.

The CDR3 DNA reads TGTGCCAGCAGCGCTCGGACGGTTGAAGAGACCCAGTACTTC. It is translated as CASSARTVEETQYF. The chain links TRBV3-1 to TRBJ2-5, with D unresolved. Between the trimmed V and J ends, which lost 5 bases and 3 bases, there was a span of 13 bases. The CDR3 extends over 14 amino acids. Germline-derived CDR1 and CDR2 are LGHDT and YNNKEL (reference sequence).

The chain recombines TRBV11-2 with TRBJ2-7, with D possibly matching TRBD2 (5 bases). The germline V gene encodes CDR1 SGHAT and CDR2 FQNNGV. CDR3 length: 14 amino acids. V dropped 4 bases and J dropped 2 bases, with 12 bases sitting between them. Written as DNA, the CDR3 is TGTGCCAGCAGCTCCCGGACTCACACCTACGAGCAGTACTTC. Amino acid sequence: CASSSRTHTYEQYF. Using reference TRBV11-2 and TRBJ2-7 for the parts outside the CDR3, the full variable domain is EAGVAQSPRYKIIEKRQSVAFWCNPISGHATLYWYQQILGQGPKLLIQFQNNGVVDDSQLPKDRFSAERLKGVDSTLKIQPAKLEDSAVYLCASSSRTHTYEQYFGPGTRLTVT.

The gene calls are TRBV3-1 and TRBJ2-6; the D is unclear. The length of the CDR3 is 17 residues. V lost 0 bases and J 2 bases, leaving 11 bases between the germline ends. CDR1 and CDR2 (germline): LGHDT, YNNKEL (reference sequence). DNA for the CDR3: TGTGCCAGCAGCCAAGATCATTTTAGCCCTGGGGCCAACGTCCTGACTTTC. Its translation is CASSQDHFSPGANVLTF.

The chain couples TRBV12-3 or TRBV12-4 to TRBJ1-1; the D gene is possibly TRBD1 (6 bases). This CDR3 is 14 amino acids long. The V and J ends lost 3 bases and 6 bases respectively, with 14 bases between them. The CDR3 is CASSLGGRTAEAFF. CDR3 in DNA: TGTGCCAGCAGTTTGGGGGGGCGGACAGCTGAAGCTTTCTTT.

This chain joins TRBV11-2 and TRBJ2-5, with 14 bases fitting TRBD2. Unmatched junction bases numbered 6, after V lost 5 bases and J lost 4 bases. There are 16 residues in the CDR3. The V gene's germline CDR1 is SGHAT and CDR2 FQNNGV. The CDR3 DNA follows: TGTGCCAGCAGCCCTCGGACTAGCGGGGGGCGAGAGACCCAGTACTTC. This gives the protein CASSPRTSGGRETQYF.

The gene calls are TRBV7-9 and TRBJ2-5; 9 bases align to TRBD2. The J call may be mistaken, given a closer DNA end match to TRBJ2-1. Looked up from germline, CDR1 is SEHNR and CDR2 is FQNEAQ (reference sequence). This CDR3 contains 12 residues. Here the CDR3 DNA reads TGTGCCAGCAGCTCCTCTAGCGGGAACCAGTTCTTC. Its translation: CASSSSSGNQFF.